One and the same sample provided the 24 T cell receptor beta chains below, sequenced in a study of cytomegalovirus exposure and HLA in healthy donors. Profiling relied on immunoSEQ multiplex PCR, and the TCRdb table lists in-frame clones only, not all of them. The data show tens of thousands of clones, with under 98% seen just once and 8% to 10% held by the top ten. Material: PBMCs. Receptors were obtained from a man aged 25 to 40 in good health and CMV-seropositive.

This sequence joins TRBV6-5 and TRBJ2-7, with TRBD2 identical over 12 bases. J gave up 3 bases and V 2 bases, and 5 bases lay outside the gene matches. The germline gives CDR1 MNHEY, CDR2 SVGAGI. The CDR3 spans 16 residues. The CDR3 coding sequence is TGTGCCAGCAGTTACACGGGACTAGCGGGTTACTACGAGCAGTACTTC. Its translation: CASSYTGLAGYYEQYF.

The V call is TRBV7-6, the J call TRBJ2-2, with 7 bases identical to TRBD2. CDR1 is SGHVS and CDR2 is FNYEAQ in the germline V gene. This CDR3 has 15 amino acids. J lost 5 bases, V lost 1 base, and 4 bases had no gene match. CDR3 in amino acids: CASSLEAGVTGELFF. The CDR3 DNA sequence: TGTGCCAGCAGCTTAGAGGCGGGAGTGACCGGGGAGCTGTTTTTT.

The chain employs TRBV6-1 and TRBJ1-5, with D perhaps TRBD1 (6 bases). CDR1 is MNHNS, CDR2 SASEGT, per germline. Between the trimmed V and J ends, which lost 2 bases and 0 bases, there was a span of 8 bases. The CDR3 contains 15 residues. This CDR3 reads CASSETGHSNQPQHF. The CDR3 DNA reads as TGTGCCAGCAGTGAAACAGGGCATAGCAATCAGCCCCAGCATTTT.

The chain joins TRBV27 to TRBJ1-2; 7 bases line up with TRBD1. Germline V lookup: CDR1 MNHEY, CDR2 SMNVEV (reference sequence). With V trimmed by 5 bases and J by 2 bases, 8 bases remained unmatched. The CDR3 has 15 amino acids. DNA for the CDR3: TGTGCCAGCAGTCCCTACCCGACAGGGAACTATGGCTACACCTTC. This gives the protein CASSPYPTGNYGYTF.

The chain joins TRBV12-5 to TRBJ2-5, with 7 bases matching TRBD1. This CDR3 is built from 14 residues. V lost 5 bases and J lost 2; bases outside the gene matches: 5. Germline values: CDR1 LGHNT, CDR2 FRNRAP. CDR3 DNA sequence: TGTGCTAGTGGTCCCGGGGACAGACAAGAGACCCAGTACTTC. This sequence encodes CASGPGDRQETQYF.

V gene TRBV30 combines with J gene TRBJ1-1, with D hard to call. Per the germline V gene, CDR1 is GTSNPN and CDR2 is SVGIG (reference sequence). The CDR3 runs 14 residues. The V end was cut by 4 bases, the J end by 4 bases, with 16 bases between. CDR3 residues: CAWTPPRGGTEAFF. In DNA, the CDR3 is TGTGCCTGGACCCCCCCCCGGGGTGGCACTGAAGCTTTCTTT.

The chain employs TRBV19 and TRBJ1-1, with D perhaps matching TRBD1 (5 bases). The germline V and J ends were trimmed by 3 bases and 4 bases, with 15 bases remaining between them. This CDR3 comprises 15 residues. The germline V gene has CDR1 LNHDA and CDR2 SQIVND (reference sequence). CDR3 region: CASSIPAGKSTEAFF. DNA for the CDR3: TGTGCCAGTAGTATCCCAGCAGGGAAGAGCACTGAAGCTTTCTTT. Based on the CDR3 plus reference TRBV19 and TRBJ1-1, the full variable domain is DGGITQSPKYLFRKEGQNVTLSCEQNLNHDAMYWYRQDPGQGLRLIYYSQIVNDFQKGDIAEGYSVSREKKESFPLTVTSAQKNPTAFYLCASSIPAGKSTEAFFGQGTRLTVV.

The chain recombines TRBV6-5 with TRBJ1-3; unclear D gene. The germline gives CDR1 MNHEY, CDR2 SVGAGI. The CDR3 runs 13 residues. Trimming cost V 5 bases and J 4 bases, with 9 bases left between them. This CDR3 reads CASSPPQGNTIYF. The CDR3 bases are TGTGCCAGCAGTCCTCCACAGGGAAACACCATATATTTT.

J is TRBJ2-2 and V is TRBV21-1; the table's D call, TRBD1, has no DNA check behind it. TRBV21-1 is described as a pseudogene. CDR3 length: 16 amino acids. The CDR3 reads CASSTGQGTSTGELFF. CDR3 DNA: TGTGCCAGCAGCACCGGACAGGGGACGAGCACCGGGGAGCTGTTTTTT.

The chain recombines TRBV2 with TRBJ2-1; the D gene is possibly TRBD2 (6 bases). The V end lost 5 bases, the J end lost 7 bases, and 15 bases lay between the germline ends. Germline lookup yields CDR1 SNHLY and CDR2 FYNNEI. This CDR3 region has 14 residues. DNA for the CDR3: TGTGCCAGCAGTCGGGAGAGGTTGGGGAATGAGCAGTTCTTC. Translated: CASSRERLGNEQFF. The full variable domain, completed using reference TRBV2 and TRBJ2-1, is EPEVTQTPSHQVTQMGQEVILRCVPISNHLYFYWYRQILGQKVEFLVSFYNNEISEKSEIFDDQFSVERPDGSNFTLKIRSTKLEDSAMYFCASSRERLGNEQFFGPGTRLTVL.

The chain uses TRBV6-1 and TRBJ2-1; 12 bases are a match to TRBD2. The CDR3 totals 15 residues. Germline V gene data show CDR1 as MNHNS and CDR2 as SASEGT. J lost 14 bases, V lost 2 bases, and 10 bases had no gene match. CDR3 amino acids: CASSELVLAGGAEFF. The CDR3 DNA reads as TGTGCCAGCAGTGAATTGGTTCTAGCGGGGGGGGCAGAGTTCTTC.

The V call is TRBV2, the J call TRBJ1-3; D unclear. The CDR3 contains 13 residues. Per germline, CDR1 SNHLY and CDR2 FYNNEI. Trimming took 7 bases from V and 0 from J, leaving 7 bases between them. The CDR3 sequence is CASTGLSGNTIYF. The CDR3 coding sequence is TGTGCCAGCACAGGTCTCTCTGGAAACACCATATATTTT.

This clone was recorded only once. V is TRBV18 and J is TRBJ1-4, with D perhaps TRBD1 (6 bases). From germline, CDR1 is KGHSH and CDR2 LQKENI. V lost 3 bases, J lost 10 bases, and 12 bases lay in between. This CDR3 has 13 amino acids. The CDR3 sequence is CASSPRGDGKLFF. DNA of the CDR3: TGTGCCAGCTCACCCAGGGGTGACGGAAAACTGTTTTTT. The entire variable domain, with the rest obtained from reference TRBV18 and TRBJ1-4, is as follows: NAGVMQNPRHLVRRRGQEARLRCSPMKGHSHVYWYRQLPEEGLKFMVYLQKENIIDESGMPKERFSAEFPKEGPSILRIQQVVRGDSAAYFCASSPRGDGKLFFGSGTQLSVL.

V usage is TRBV27 and J usage is TRBJ2-3; 14 nucleotides align to TRBD2. The germline CDR1 and CDR2 sequences are MNHEY and SMNVEV (reference sequence). Trimming at V came to 4 bases and at J to 5 bases, leaving 11 bases not matched to a gene. The length of the CDR3 is 18 residues. The CDR3 loop reads CASSSIGRLAGGLDTQYF. The CDR3 nucleotides are TGTGCCAGCAGTTCTATAGGGAGACTAGCGGGAGGGCTAGATACGCAGTATTTT.

The chain uses TRBV25-1 and TRBJ1-5; possible D gene TRBD1, 6 bases. The CDR3 runs 14 residues. Trimming took 5 bases from V and 7 from J, leaving 15 bases between them. Germline V gene data show CDR1 as MGHDK and CDR2 as SYGVNS. This CDR3 is CASSWGGAGQPQHF. The DNA of the CDR3 is TGTGCCAGCAGTTGGGGGGGGGCTGGACAGCCCCAGCATTTT.

This chain uses TRBV9 with TRBJ1-1, with D uncertain. The CDR3 is 15 residues long. The germline V and J ends were trimmed by 4 bases and 0 bases, with 13 bases remaining between them. The germline V gene has CDR1 SGDLS and CDR2 YYNGEE. The chain's CDR3 is CASSPAGSLNTEAFF. Written as DNA, the CDR3 is TGTGCCAGCAGCCCGGCGGGGAGTTTGAACACTGAAGCTTTCTTT.

This rearrangement joins TRBV29-1 to TRBJ2-1; 7 nucleotides agree with TRBD1. This CDR3 spans 14 amino acids. The germline gives CDR1 SQVTM, CDR2 ANQGSEA. Trimming took 5 bases from V and 4 from J; bases not matched to a gene: 8. DNA for the CDR3: TGCAGCGTTAGGGACAGCCGGCGATACAATGAGCAGTTCTTC. It codes for CSVRDSRRYNEQFF.

This clone was observed a single time. V and J are TRBV11-2 and TRBJ2-7; 9 bases line up with TRBD2. Per the germline V gene, CDR1 is SGHAT and CDR2 is FQNNGV. Trimming cost V 6 bases and J 0 bases; bases outside gene matches: 6. The CDR3 length is 15 residues. The CDR3, as DNA: TGTGCCAGCAGACCTACTAGCGGGCTCTCCTACGAGCAGTACTTC. This translates into CASRPTSGLSYEQYF.

The J gene is TRBJ2-7, the V gene TRBV11-2; perhaps TRBD1 as D (7 bases). The V and J ends lost 1 base and 2 bases respectively, with 12 bases between them. Per germline, CDR1 SGHAT and CDR2 FQNNGV. The CDR3 loop spans 15 amino acids. The CDR3 DNA is TGTGCCAGCAGCTTAGCCAGGGGGGCAACCTACGAGCAGTACTTC. Protein product: CASSLARGATYEQYF. The full variable domain, rest sourced from reference TRBV11-2 and TRBJ2-7, is EAGVAQSPRYKIIEKRQSVAFWCNPISGHATLYWYQQILGQGPKLLIQFQNNGVVDDSQLPKDRFSAERLKGVDSTLKIQPAKLEDSAVYLCASSLARGATYEQYFGPGTRLTVT.

The chain carries TRBV6-1 and TRBJ1-1; D unresolved. This CDR3 spans 14 amino acids. CDR1 and CDR2 (germline): MNHNS, SASEGT. V shed 3 bases and J shed 1 base, with 9 bases lying between them. The chain's CDR3 is CASSDRGANTEAFF. The CDR3 nucleotides read TGTGCCAGCAGTGATCGGGGAGCGAACACTGAAGCTTTCTTT.

V gene TRBV28 combines with J gene TRBJ2-7; a possible D gene is TRBD2 (6 bases). Trimming left V 3 bases short and J 4 bases short, with 13 bases between. The CDR3 sequence is 14 residues long. Germline CDR1 reads MDHEN; CDR2 reads SYDVKM. The CDR3 sequence is CASSFLGGGYEQYF. In DNA, the CDR3 is TGTGCCAGCAGTTTTTTGGGGGGAGGATACGAGCAGTACTTC.

This rearrangement joins TRBV27 to TRBJ1-5, with 7 nucleotides matching TRBD1. Germline V gene lookup returns CDR1 MNHEY and CDR2 SMNVEV (reference sequence). The CDR3 contains 18 residues. V gave up 5 bases and J gave up 0 bases; unmatched junction bases: 13. The CDR3: CASSTNSGGVNSNQPQHF. DNA of the CDR3: TGTGCCAGCAGTACCAACTCAGGGGGAGTTAATAGCAATCAGCCCCAGCATTTT.

The table lists this clone with a count of one. The rearrangement joins TRBV5-1 to TRBJ1-1; D might be TRBD1 (6 bases). This CDR3 region has 14 residues. Trimming removed 0 bases at V and 4 bases at J, with 10 bases between. Germline V gives CDR1 SGHRS, CDR2 YFSETQ. The CDR3 loop is CASSLDRVSTEAFF. DNA for the CDR3: TGCGCCAGCAGCTTGGACAGGGTGAGCACTGAAGCTTTCTTT.

This sequence joins TRBV29-1 and TRBJ2-3, with 8 bases identical to TRBD2. Per the germline V gene, CDR1 is SQVTM and CDR2 is ANQGSEA. The V segment lost 0 bases and the J segment 10 bases; nucleotides outside the gene matches: 15. CDR3 length: 16 residues. CDR3 DNA: TGCAGCGTTGAAGAGAGGGGCAAAGCGGGGGTTAGGGCGCAGTATTTT. This sequence encodes CSVEERGKAGVRAQYF.